This T cell receptor (beta chain) was sequenced for a study of response to subunit inactivated influenza vaccine. The study's findings and limits: Few new T cells, the authors suggested, are recruited by each seasonal influenza vaccination.

TCRdb called the RT-PCR reads again in MiXCR, with one record for every CDR3 protein. The sample includes about 520,000 distinct CDR3 sequences, approximately 7.3% of them seen just once. This clonotype was counted ten times or more. Its antigen is not known. Here the sequenced sample was PBMCs from blood, taken less than 25 months after vaccination. This TCR was sampled from a man aged 50 to 69 who received an inactivated influenza vaccine.

CDR3 amino acids: CASTPGQGTYEQYF. The CDR3 bases are TGTGCCAGCACCCCAGGGCAGGGAACCTACGAGCAGTACTTC. This chain joins TRBV9 and TRBJ2-7, with D possibly matching TRBD1 (5 bases). This CDR3 comprises 14 residues. Per germline, CDR1 SGDLS and CDR2 YYNGEE. Trimming took 6 bases from V and 2 from J, leaving 15 bases between them. Full variable domain (outside the CDR3, taken from reference TRBV9 and TRBJ2-7): DSGVTQTPKHLITATGQRVTLRCSPRSGDLSVYWYQQSLDQGLQFLIQYYNGEERAKGNILERFSAQQFPDLHSELNLSSLELGDSALYFCASTPGQGTYEQYFGPGTRLTVT.